This T cell receptor beta chain was obtained from a study of glioma-infiltrating T cells (TCRdb year 2016). About the investigation overall: TCR alpha- and beta-chain repertoires were sequenced from glioma tissue, non-neoplastic brain tissue and matched peripheral blood mononuclear cells. Each tissue-infiltrating repertoire was compared with the same patient's peripheral blood repertoire to measure divergence between tissue and blood T-cell populations. The paired cohort was made up of three low-grade glioma patients, seven to nine primary glioblastoma patients and three non-glioma patients who contributed non-neoplastic brain tissue. Broad study findings and their caveats: Group comparisons rested on small numbers: three non-neoplastic, three low-grade glioma and fewer than ten glioblastoma patients. Very few CDR3 sequences were found to be shared between tissue and blood, and this scarcity was attributed to high CDR3 diversity and limited sampling. VJ-independent divergence between tissue and blood was lower than expected in non-neoplastic patients but higher than expected in all gliomas, particularly low-grade gliomas.

The iRepertoire nested amplicon-rescue multiplex PCR (arm-PCR) platform was used to amplify TCR alpha and beta CDR3 regions from RNA. The input for one-step reverse transcription and amplification was roughly 90-450 ng of either tissue mRNA or PBMC total RNA. Following bead purification, Illumina adapters were added by a secondary multiplex PCR, and libraries between 200 and 400 bp were gel-purified. Internal 6-nucleotide barcodes were carried by the libraries and were used for demultiplexing. Libraries were sequenced on an Illumina MiSeq with 2x220 or 2x250 nucleotide paired-end reads. For the original study's pipeline: Paired reads were merged with FLASH 1.2.11 and aligned to the GRCh37 human genome with BWA-MEM before extracting TRA and TRB reads. For V and J assignment, an IMGT-derived reference of cassette sequences and CDR3 motifs that included pseudogenes was used. Three-frame translation of reads was performed, and productive CDR3s were defined as those with a C...FGXG motif and no stop codons. Unique combinations of V-J cassette pair and CDR3 amino acid sequence were defined as clonotypes. Reads were filtered by Hamming distance, thresholded by each sample's sequence error rate in mapped regions. In TCRdb, the public reads were trimmed at Q25 with fastp and aligned with MiXCR, with productive beta chains retained. Records with the same CDR3 protein are collapsed into one entry carrying the most frequent genes and DNA. Clone size and V and J calls follow TCRdb, not the original study. The sample records about 180,000 distinct CDR3 sequences, about 46% of which are singletons. The ten largest clones add up to around 4.9% of the sample.

Including the terminal cysteine and phenylalanine, the CDR3 comprises 13 residues. The DNA shown is the 39-base CDR3, in frame from base 1. In the germline V gene (reference sequence), CDR1 corresponds to DFQATT and CDR2 to SNEGSKA. The germline V and J ends show losses of 4 bases and 2 bases respectively, and no gene match explains 1 base of the junction. Ten or more counts support this clonotype. Its antigen is still unknown. Base qualities are missing; no much larger clone stands one base away. This sequence was found in a human donor with low-grade glioma or glioblastoma, undergoing nonglioma brain surgery, or in good health (not recorded which). In this chain, TRBV20-1 is recombined with TRBJ1-2; TRBD1 lines up with 10 middle nucleotides. Sequencing was carried out using glioma tissue, nonneoplastic brain tissue, or PBMCs (not recorded which). The DNA sequence follows: TGCAGTGCTACGGGACAGGGGAACTATGGCTACACCTTC. This is translated as CSATGQGNYGYTF.